The 29 T cell receptor beta chains below were found in one sample sequenced in a study of radiotherapy plus CTLA-4 blockade in lung cancer. Some clones are missing from TCRdb's copy, which holds only in-frame ones; the method was immunoSEQ multiplex PCR. The sample holds 75,000 to 100,000 clones, around 88% seen once. The sample in question was peripheral blood, obtained from a patient treated with radiotherapy plus ipilimumab. The origin of the receptors is a human donor with non-small cell lung cancer that progressed on radiotherapy plus ipilimumab.

The chain links TRBV30 to TRBJ2-1, with TRBD1 matching over 9 bases. The CDR3 spans 13 residues. Germline CDR1 is GTSNPN and CDR2 is SVGIG (reference sequence). The V segment lost 4 bases and the J segment 8 bases; nucleotides outside the gene matches: 6. This CDR3 reads CAWKGDRAYEQFF. CDR3 nucleotide sequence: TGTGCCTGGAAAGGGGACAGGGCCTATGAGCAGTTCTTC.

CDR3 residues: CASSRRQTRGTGELFF. The CDR3 DNA reads as TGTGCCAGCAGCAGGCGACAGACGAGAGGCACCGGGGAGCTGTTTTTT. This chain uses TRBV9 with TRBJ2-2; D might be TRBD1 (5 bases). V was pared by 4 bases and J by 4 bases, with 17 bases between. Looked up from germline, CDR1 is SGDLS and CDR2 is YYNGEE. The CDR3 consists of 16 residues.

This chain links TRBV4-2 with TRBJ1-2; TRBD1 agrees at 8 bases. The V and J ends lost 3 bases and 2 bases, in that order; junction bases with no gene match: 5. Germline CDR1 and CDR2: LGHNA and YNFKEQ. This CDR3 has 15 amino acids. In nucleotides, the CDR3 is TGTGCCAGCAGCCAGATCCAGGGGGCGAACTATGGCTACACCTTC. Amino acids: CASSQIQGANYGYTF.

The sample holds one count of this clone. J is TRBJ2-3 and V is TRBV7-9; tentative D call: TRBD2 (6 bases). Germline CDR1 and CDR2: SEHNR and FQNEAQ (reference sequence). V was pared by 2 bases and J by 4 bases, with 19 bases between. The CDR3 length is 17 residues. The CDR3 bases are TGTGCCAGCAGCTTATACCGGACTACCGCGAAATCAGATACGCAGTATTTT. Protein product: CASSLYRTTAKSDTQYF.

J is TRBJ1-2 and V is TRBV5-6; 7 positions match TRBD1. Germline CDR1 SGHDT, CDR2 YYEEEE. The V segment lost 4 bases and the J segment 6 bases; nucleotides outside the gene matches: 18. The CDR3 runs 17 residues. This CDR3 reads CASSPERWTGPKHGYTF. The CDR3 coding sequence is TGTGCCAGCAGCCCCGAACGGTGGACAGGCCCAAAGCATGGCTACACCTTC. The whole variable domain, filled in from reference TRBV5-6 and TRBJ1-2, reads DAGVTQSPTHLIKTRGQQVTLRCSPKSGHDTVSWYQQALGQGPQFIFQYYEEEERQRGNFPDRFSGHQFPNYSSELNVNALLLGDSALYLCASSPERWTGPKHGYTFGSGTRLTVV.

The V gene is TRBV18, the J gene TRBJ1-5, with D possibly matching TRBD1 (6 bases). Trimming removed 5 bases at V and 0 bases at J, with 14 bases between. The CDR3 spans 16 residues. The germline V gene has CDR1 KGHSH and CDR2 LQKENI. This chain's CDR3 is CASSTTGLHSNQPQHF. In DNA, the CDR3 is TGTGCCAGCTCAACGACAGGCCTACATAGCAATCAGCCCCAGCATTTT.

The V gene is TRBV5-1, the J gene TRBJ1-1, with D possibly matching TRBD1 (6 bases). CDR1 is SGHRS, CDR2 YFSETQ, per germline. Trimming shortened V by 1 base and J by 3 bases, and 13 bases separated the two germline ends. The CDR3 spans 15 residues. The CDR3, as DNA: TGCGCCAGCAGCTTGATCTGGGGGCAGGACACTGAAGCTTTCTTT. Translated, it gives CASSLIWGQDTEAFF.

The chain links TRBV2 to TRBJ2-7; D uncertain. V was clipped by 1 base and J by 4 bases, with 2 bases between them. Germline-derived CDR1 and CDR2 are SNHLY and FYNNEI. The CDR3 consists of 11 residues. CDR3 DNA: TGTGCCAGCAGTGAAGGGTACGAGCAGTACTTC. Its translation is CASSEGYEQYF.

J is TRBJ2-1 and V is TRBV9; perhaps TRBD2 as D (6 bases). The germline CDR1 and CDR2 sequences are SGDLS and YYNGEE. V was shortened by 3 bases and J by 6 bases, with 10 bases between the two germline ends. The CDR3 has 13 amino acids. CDR3 loop: CASSEGLRNEQFF. CDR3 nucleotide sequence: TGTGCCAGCAGCGAGGGACTTCGCAATGAGCAGTTCTTC. Drawing the rest from reference TRBV9 and TRBJ2-1, the complete variable domain is DSGVTQTPKHLITATGQRVTLRCSPRSGDLSVYWYQQSLDQGLQFLIQYYNGEERAKGNILERFSAQQFPDLHSELNLSSLELGDSALYFCASSEGLRNEQFFGPGTRLTVL.

The chain joins TRBV5-1 to TRBJ2-3; 10 positions agree with TRBD2. The V gene's germline CDR1 is SGHRS and CDR2 YFSETQ. CDR3 length: 16 residues. Trimming at V came to 4 bases and at J to 1 base, leaving 6 bases not matched to a gene. In DNA form, the CDR3 reads TGCGCCAGCAGCAATCCAAGCGGGAGGGGCACAGATACGCAGTATTTT. Amino acid sequence: CASSNPSGRGTDTQYF.

The chain employs TRBV5-1 and TRBJ2-3; TRBD2 agrees at 13 bases. Looked up from germline, CDR1 is SGHRS and CDR2 is YFSETQ. The CDR3 is 16 residues long. J was trimmed by 2 bases and V by 3 bases; bases with no gene match: 3. In DNA, the CDR3 is TGCGCCAGCAGCTCCGGACTAGCGGGGGCCACAGATACGCAGTATTTT. It codes for CASSSGLAGATDTQYF.

This clone was observed a single time. The chain links TRBV23-1 to TRBJ2-7, with TRBD2 matching 8 bases. TRBV23-1 falls under the ORF class, with uncertain function. V dropped 3 bases and J dropped 6; count of bases not matched to a gene: 13. The CDR3 runs 16 residues. The CDR3 region is CASSQRIGRVLGEQYF. CDR3 in DNA: TGCGCCAGCAGTCAGCGGATCGGGAGGGTTCTGGGCGAGCAGTACTTC.

The chain carries TRBV4-2 and TRBJ1-5; D uncertain. Germline loops: CDR1 LGHNA, CDR2 YNFKEQ. The CDR3 is 15 amino acids. The germline V and J ends were trimmed by 4 bases and 0 bases, with 10 bases remaining between them. CDR3 in DNA: TGTGCCAGCAGCCCCAGCTACAGTAGCAATCAGCCCCAGCATTTT. Translated: CASSPSYSSNQPQHF.

This chain connects TRBV9 to TRBJ1-4; a weak D match, TRBD1 (5 bases). The V end lost 0 bases, the J end lost 4 bases, and 10 bases lay between the germline ends. CDR3 size: 15 residues. CDR1 is SGDLS, CDR2 YYNGEE, per germline. The CDR3 DNA follows: TGTGCCAGCAGCGTAGGGGGCAAGGATAATGAAAAACTGTTTTTT. Protein product: CASSVGGKDNEKLFF.

The chain recombines TRBV6-6 with TRBJ1-4, with 8 positions matching TRBD1. Germline-derived CDR1 and CDR2 are MNHNY and SVGAGI (reference sequence). Trimming cost V 2 bases and J 6 bases; bases outside gene matches: 5. The CDR3 totals 15 residues. CDR3 DNA sequence: TGTGCCAGCAGTTACCGGACAGGGTTGGATGAAAAACTGTTTTTT. Translation: CASSYRTGLDEKLFF.

CDR3 coding DNA: TGTGCCTGGAGTTTGGGGGGCTATGGCTACACCTTC. Its translation is CAWSLGGYGYTF. V gene TRBV30 combines with J gene TRBJ1-2; D perhaps matches TRBD1 (5 bases). The V end lost 2 bases, the J end lost 4 bases, and 8 bases lay between the germline ends. The CDR3 runs 12 residues. Germline V lookup: CDR1 GTSNPN, CDR2 SVGIG (reference sequence).

J is TRBJ2-1 and V is TRBV5-8; D is perhaps TRBD2 (6 bases). Trimming took off 4 bases at V and 9 bases at J, with 8 bases between the two ends. CDR1 is SGHTS, CDR2 YDEGEE, per germline. The CDR3 has 11 residues. CDR3 residues: CASSAGREQFF. CDR3 DNA sequence: TGTGCCAGCAGCGCGGGACGTGAGCAGTTCTTC.

The gene calls are TRBV6-6 and TRBJ2-7; 7 nucleotides align to TRBD2. Germline loops: CDR1 MNHNY, CDR2 SVGAGI (reference sequence). CDR3 length equals 13 residues. The V and J ends lost 5 bases and 7 bases, in that order; junction bases with no gene match: 8. The CDR3, as DNA: TGTGCCAGCAGTATCCTGCGGGAGCTTGAGCAGTACTTC. Encoded protein: CASSILRELEQYF.

This clone appeared once. The CDR3, as DNA: TGCGCCAGCAGCTTAATCTACCGAGAGACCCAGTACTTC. Translation gives CASSLIYRETQYF. The chain employs TRBV5-1 and TRBJ2-5; D gene uncertain. Germline V gene lookup returns CDR1 SGHRS and CDR2 YFSETQ. The CDR3 has 13 amino acids. V was shortened by 2 bases and J by 4 bases, with 9 bases between the two germline ends.

The chain joins TRBV7-8 to TRBJ2-7; D perhaps matches TRBD1 (5 bases). Germline values: CDR1 SGHVS, CDR2 FQNEAQ. The CDR3 totals 14 residues. Trimming removed 4 bases from V and 1 base from J, with 11 bases in between. This chain's CDR3 is CASSSNPGSYEQYF. The CDR3 DNA reads TGTGCCAGCAGCTCAAACCCAGGGTCCTACGAGCAGTACTTC.

The CDR3 region is CASSQAQGLAGRSEQYF. CDR3 coding DNA: TGTGCCAGCAGCCAAGCTCAGGGGTTGGCGGGAAGGAGCGAGCAGTACTTC. The chain has TRBV4-2 and TRBJ2-7; the D call may be TRBD1 or TRBD2 (6 bases each). CDR1 and CDR2 from the germline V gene are LGHNA and YNFKEQ. The V gene lost 1 base and the J gene lost 6 bases, with 22 bases spanning the gap. The CDR3 runs 17 residues.

V usage is TRBV11-3 and J usage is TRBJ2-7; no clear D. This CDR3 has 13 amino acids. The germline CDR1 and CDR2 sequences are SGHNT and YENEEA. Trimming left V 5 bases short and J 3 bases short, with 11 bases between. CDR3 coding DNA: TGTGCCAGCAGCGCCACTTCGCTCTACGAGCAGTACTTC. Encoded protein: CASSATSLYEQYF.

The V and J genes are TRBV7-3 and TRBJ2-1, with D unclear. CDR3 length: 14 amino acids. Trimming took off 5 bases at V and 3 bases at J, with 11 bases between the two ends. CDR1 is SGHTA, CDR2 FQGTGA, per germline. The CDR3 loop is CASSPGGSYNEQFF. Written as DNA, the CDR3 is TGTGCCAGCAGCCCCGGTGGTAGCTACAATGAGCAGTTCTTC.

This clone occurred once. The chain couples TRBV6-5 to TRBJ1-1, with D hard to call. Germline lookup yields CDR1 MNHEY and CDR2 SVGAGI. The CDR3 contains 16 residues. Trimming shortened V by 0 bases and J by 2 bases, and 13 bases separated the two germline ends. The CDR3 loop is CASSYSTAGLNTEAFF. CDR3 DNA: TGTGCCAGCAGTTACTCGACGGCAGGCCTCAACACTGAAGCTTTCTTT.

In the case of this clone: At one end, the junction sequence differs from germline, possibly due to a read error. This chain connects TRBV5-1 to TRBJ2-6; no clear D. CDR3 length: 12 amino acids. Germline-derived CDR1 and CDR2 are SGHRS and YFSETQ. The CDR3 region is CARPSVANVLTF. The CDR3 nucleotides read TGCGCCAGACCGTCTGTGGCCAACGTCCTGACTTTC.

This chain links TRBV10-3 with TRBJ1-3; the match to TRBD1 covers 7 bases. V lost 11 bases, J lost 0 bases, and 7 bases stayed unmatched. This CDR3 has 14 residues. Germline V gene lookup returns CDR1 ENHRY and CDR2 SYGVKD. This CDR3 is CAALQGSSGNTIYF. CDR3 DNA: TGTGCCGCCCTACAGGGGAGCTCTGGAAACACCATATATTTT.

The V call is TRBV5-1, the J call TRBJ2-2; D uncertain. This CDR3 has 13 amino acids. Trimming cost V 4 bases and J 5 bases, with 9 bases left between them. Germline loops: CDR1 SGHRS, CDR2 YFSETQ. CDR3 in amino acids: CASSRTLTGELFF. The CDR3 DNA reads as TGCGCCAGCAGCCGAACCCTTACCGGGGAGCTGTTTTTT.

The V and J genes are TRBV5-1 and TRBJ2-5; D gene uncertain. V shed 2 bases and J shed 2 bases, with 7 bases lying between them. This CDR3 comprises 13 residues. The germline CDR1 and CDR2 sequences are SGHRS and YFSETQ. Written as DNA, the CDR3 is TGCGCCAGCAGCTTATCACAGCAAGAGACCCAGTACTTC. It yields the protein CASSLSQQETQYF.

V and J are TRBV10-1 and TRBJ2-7; weak D call: TRBD2 (5 bases). Trimming removed 0 bases from V and 2 bases from J, with 20 bases in between. This CDR3 has 18 residues. CDR1 WNHNN and CDR2 SYGVQD come from the germline V gene (reference sequence). In DNA, the CDR3 is TGCGCCAGCAGTGAGTCCCCGCGTCCTAGAGTCGGGGCCTACGAGCAGTACTTC. It yields the protein CASSESPRPRVGAYEQYF.